The 24 T cell receptor beta chains listed next were all sequenced from one sample in a study of T cell repertoires in cytomegalovirus infection. MiXCR, applied by TCRdb to the reads, yields one record per CDR3 protein. The table lists about 680,000 distinct CDR3 sequences, 20% to 30% of them singletons, with 7% to 9% in the top ten. Sequenced: CD8+ T cells from PBMCs. These receptor sequences come from a human donor in good health (CMV status not recorded). Some clones in this sample may be carry-over from other donors' samples.

This clonotype was seen only a few times. This chain links TRBV29-1 with TRBJ1-5; D ambiguous. V was clipped by 7 bases and J by 3 bases, with 13 bases between them. This CDR3 region has 13 residues. Germline CDR1 and CDR2: SQVTM and ANQGSEA. CDR3 loop: CSARRGYNQPQHF. CDR3 sequence (DNA): TGCAGCGCAAGGAGAGGGTACAATCAGCCCCAGCATTTT. Full variable domain (outside the CDR3, taken from reference TRBV29-1 and TRBJ1-5): SAVISQKPSRDICQRGTSLTIQCQVDSQVTMMFWYRQQPGQSLTLIATANQGSEATYESGFVIDKFPISRPNLTFSTLTVSNMSPEDSSIYLCSARRGYNQPQHFGDGTRLSIL.

CDR3 residues: CASSYLVAQNFYNEQFF. DNA of the CDR3: TGTGCCAGCAGTTACTTGGTGGCCCAAAACTTCTACAATGAGCAGTTCTTC. The rearrangement joins TRBV6-6 to TRBJ2-1, with D unclear. Per germline, CDR1 MNHNY and CDR2 SVGAGI (reference sequence). Trimming cost V 1 base and J 3 bases, with 16 bases left between them. The CDR3 length is 17 residues.

This chain uses TRBV20-1 with TRBJ2-1, with TRBD2 matching over 7 bases. The CDR3 sequence is 15 residues long. V lost 4 bases to trimming and J lost 2 bases; unmatched junction nucleotides: 8. The germline CDR1 and CDR2 sequences are DFQATT and SNEGSKA (reference sequence). The CDR3 DNA follows: TGCAGTGCTACGGTCGGGAGGAGTGCCTACAATGAGCAGTTCTTC. Encoded protein: CSATVGRSAYNEQFF.

This clonotype was seen more than once but under ten times. The chain is built from TRBV7-9 and TRBJ2-5; no reliable D call. The V and J ends lost 4 bases and 5 bases respectively, with 14 bases between them. Germline values: CDR1 SEHNR, CDR2 FQNEAQ (reference sequence). This CDR3 comprises 14 residues. The CDR3 DNA sequence: TGTGCCAGCAGCTCGGTGGGGTTCGGGGAGACCCAGTACTTC. Amino acid sequence: CASSSVGFGETQYF.

This clonotype has more than one count but fewer than ten. The genes are TRBV2 and TRBJ1-5, with unresolved D. Germline V CDR1 and CDR2: SNHLY, FYNNEI. V dropped 3 bases and J dropped 4 bases, with 7 bases sitting between them. The CDR3 has 13 amino acids. CDR3 sequence (DNA): TGTGCCAGCAGTGACGGGTGGAATCAGCCCCAGCATTTT. Protein product: CASSDGWNQPQHF.

This sequence joins TRBV7-3 and TRBJ1-1; 8 nucleotides agree with TRBD1. Germline V gene data show CDR1 as SGHTA and CDR2 as FQGTGA. Germline trimming cut 3 bases from V and 5 bases from J; bases unmatched to any gene: 8. The CDR3 sequence is 15 residues long. The CDR3 loop reads CASSFAGGVGTEAFF. The DNA for the CDR3 is TGTGCCAGCAGCTTCGCAGGGGGCGTGGGAACTGAAGCTTTCTTT. Filled out from reference TRBV7-3 and TRBJ1-1, the complete variable domain reads GAGVSQTPSNKVTEKGKYVELRCDPISGHTALYWYRQSLGQGPEFLIYFQGTGAADDSGLPNDRFFAVRPEGSVSTLKIQRTERGDSAVYLCASSFAGGVGTEAFFGQGTRLTVV.

The V call is TRBV3-1, the J call TRBJ2-5; a possible D gene is TRBD2 (6 bases). V was shortened by 4 bases and J by 5 bases, with 23 bases between the two germline ends. The CDR3 has 17 amino acids. Germline V gene lookup returns CDR1 LGHDT and CDR2 YNNKEL (reference sequence). CDR3 sequence (DNA): TGTGCCAGCAGCCCCCGGGGCGCGGGATCCACGGGGGAGACCCAGTACTTC. Translating it yields CASSPRGAGSTGETQYF.

This clonotype was counted only a few times. J is TRBJ1-5 and V is TRBV7-3; 7 nucleotides match TRBD1. From germline, CDR1 is SGHTA and CDR2 FQGTGA. Unmatched junction bases numbered 10, after V lost 4 bases and J lost 7 bases. This CDR3 region has 15 residues. In nucleotides, the CDR3 is TGTGCCAGCAGCTCACATGACAGGGTAAGCCAGCCCCAGCATTTT. Translating it yields CASSSHDRVSQPQHF.

Turning to this clonotype: Compared with germline, one end of the junction differs, possibly owing to a read error. The gene calls are TRBV27 and TRBJ1-5; D gene unclear. Germline assignment: CDR1 MNHEY and CDR2 SMNVEV (reference sequence). The CDR3 has 13 amino acids. CDR3 region: CTSSSFLGQPQHF. CDR3 nucleotides: TGTACCAGCAGCTCCTTTTTAGGCCAGCCCCAGCATTTT.

As for this clonotype: A single base separates this from a much larger clone, so it may be a read error. V usage is TRBV6-5 and J usage is TRBJ1-4; possibly TRBD1 for D (5 bases). The ends were cut back, 10 bases at V and 0 bases at J, with 18 bases in the middle. The CDR3 loop spans 16 amino acids. Germline assignment: CDR1 MNHEY and CDR2 SVGAGI. In DNA, the CDR3 is TGTGCCAACACCCTTACTCGACAGTCAACTAATGAAAAACTGTTTTTT. Translating it yields CANTLTRQSTNEKLFF.

As for this clonotype: This sequence may be a read error, since a much larger clone differs from it by one base. The chain carries TRBV6-1 and TRBJ1-5; D unresolved. The CDR3 length is 15 residues. CDR1 is MNHNS, CDR2 SASEGT, per germline. The ends were cut back, 2 bases at V and 0 bases at J, with 8 bases in the middle. The CDR3 coding sequence is TGTGCCAGCAGTGAACTTGCAAATAGCAATCAGCCCCAGCATTTT. It is translated as CASSELANSNQPQHF.

The chain employs TRBV10-3 and TRBJ1-2; a weak D match, TRBD1 (5 bases). The CDR3 covers 10 residues. Trimming took off 8 bases at V and 8 bases at J, with 9 bases between the two ends. Germline CDR1 ENHRY, CDR2 SYGVKD. CDR3 in amino acids: CAIGAGGYTF. The CDR3 DNA follows: TGTGCCATCGGGGCAGGCGGCTACACCTTC.

This clonotype was seen repeatedly, ten times or more. The chain recombines TRBV2 with TRBJ1-5; D not resolved. Germline CDR1 SNHLY, CDR2 FYNNEI. Between the trimmed V and J ends, which lost 5 bases and 0 bases, there was a span of 11 bases. This CDR3 spans 15 amino acids. CDR3: CASSLDGYSNQPQHF. CDR3 nucleotides: TGTGCCAGCAGTCTCGACGGATATAGCAATCAGCCCCAGCATTTT.

The chain links TRBV6-6 to TRBJ2-7; the match to TRBD2 covers 10 bases. Unmatched junction bases numbered 7, after V lost 6 bases and J lost 5 bases. This CDR3 contains 14 residues. Germline V gene sequence: CDR1 MNHNY, CDR2 SVGAGI (reference sequence). DNA for the CDR3: TGTGCCAGCAGCCAAGGACTAGCGGTCAACGAGCAGTACGTC. This translates into CASSQGLAVNEQYV.

This clonotype has just a few counts. This chain joins TRBV29-1 and TRBJ2-7, with 10 nucleotides matching TRBD1. This CDR3 has 14 amino acids. After removal of 7 bases from V and 2 bases from J, the junction contained 8 bases not matched to a gene. Germline V lookup: CDR1 SQVTM, CDR2 ANQGSEA. The CDR3 DNA follows: TGCAGCGCCTCTCGACAGGGGGCGGCCTACGAGCAGTACTTC. Translated, it gives CSASRQGAAYEQYF.

The chain combines TRBV14 with TRBJ1-1, with D possibly matching TRBD1 (6 bases). Trimming shortened V by 5 bases and J by 4 bases, and 23 bases separated the two germline ends. Germline CDR1 is SGHDN and CDR2 is FVKESK. The CDR3 extends over 17 amino acids. CDR3 region: CASSVGRLRGRGTEAFF. The CDR3 DNA follows: TGTGCCAGCAGCGTGGGTCGATTGCGGGGCAGGGGCACTGAAGCTTTCTTT. Combining the CDR3 with reference TRBV14 and TRBJ1-1 gives the whole variable domain EAGVTQFPSHSVIEKGQTVTLRCDPISGHDNLYWYRRVMGKEIKFLLHFVKESKQDESGMPNNRFLAERTGGTYSTLKVQPAELEDSGVYFCASSVGRLRGRGTEAFFGQGTRLTVV.

The rearrangement links TRBV2 to TRBJ2-1, with D maybe TRBD2 (5 bases). Trimming stripped 2 bases from V and 5 bases from J, with 13 bases between. CDR3 length equals 15 residues. Germline loops: CDR1 SNHLY, CDR2 FYNNEI. CDR3 amino acids: CASSEMTGTNNEQFF. The CDR3 nucleotides read TGTGCCAGCAGTGAAATGACGGGAACTAACAATGAGCAGTTCTTC.

The chain links TRBV20-1 to TRBJ2-7; D is ambiguous. Germline loops: CDR1 DFQATT, CDR2 SNEGSKA (reference sequence). This CDR3 is 12 amino acids long. Trimming shortened V by 7 bases and J by 3 bases, and 13 bases separated the two germline ends. CDR3 amino acids: CSVKDGFYEQYF. CDR3 bases: TGCAGTGTTAAGGACGGATTCTACGAGCAGTACTTC.

This clonotype was counted a few times. This rearrangement joins TRBV5-5 to TRBJ1-4, with 8 bases that match TRBD1. The CDR3 is 15 amino acids. Trimming removed 0 bases from V and 8 bases from J; junction bases left unmatched: 6. From germline, CDR1 is SGHKS and CDR2 YYEKEE (reference sequence). CDR3 region: CASSLEGQGNEKLFF. The CDR3 DNA sequence: TGTGCCAGCAGCTTGGAAGGACAGGGAAACGAAAAACTGTTTTTT.

The chain joins TRBV28 to TRBJ1-2, with a weak D call TRBD1 (5 bases). The CDR3 loop spans 14 amino acids. V lost 10 bases, J lost 0 bases, and 15 bases lay in between. Germline V CDR1 and CDR2: MDHEN, SYDVKM. CDR3 DNA: TGTGCCACCCGGGGCAGCCCAACTAACTATGGCTACACCTTC. Translating gives CATRGSPTNYGYTF.

The table lists this clonotype with many counts. The chain joins TRBV7-2 to TRBJ2-5; 10 bases map to TRBD2. CDR3 length: 18 amino acids. CDR1 is SGHTA and CDR2 is FQGNSA in the germline V gene. The V segment lost 1 base and the J segment 13 bases; nucleotides outside the gene matches: 21. The CDR3 nucleotides read TGTGCCAGCAGCTTAGGTTCCCTAGCGGGGGCCGCAAGAGATGGTCTGTACTTC. This gives the protein CASSLGSLAGAARDGLYF.

This clonotype was picked up a small number of times. The rearrangement joins TRBV7-9 to TRBJ2-2; D uncertain. V lost 7 bases to trimming and J lost 4 bases, with 7 bases between them. Germline lookup yields CDR1 SEHNR and CDR2 FQNEAQ (reference sequence). This CDR3 region has 12 residues. CDR3 loop: CASTQATGELFF. The CDR3 coding sequence is TGTGCCAGCACCCAGGCCACCGGGGAGCTGTTTTTT.

Turning to this clonotype: A much larger clone sits a single nucleotide away, making a read error possible. V is TRBV5-5 and J is TRBJ1-4; D gene uncertain. The CDR3 has 15 amino acids. V was cut by 4 bases and J by 0 bases, with 10 bases left in between. Germline CDR1 and CDR2: SGHKS and YYEKEE (reference sequence). The DNA of the CDR3 is TGTGCCAGCAGCCCGACGTCGACAACTAATGAAAAACTGTTTTTT. Translation gives CASSPTSTTNEKLFF.

CDR3 sequence: CASSLESRRTNTEAFF. The DNA of the CDR3 is TGTGCCAGCAGTTTAGAATCCCGGCGAACCAACACTGAAGCTTTCTTT. J is TRBJ1-1 and V is TRBV28; D is unclear. CDR3 length: 16 residues. In germline, CDR1 is MDHEN, CDR2 SYDVKM. V shed 2 bases and J shed 2 bases, with 15 bases lying between them.